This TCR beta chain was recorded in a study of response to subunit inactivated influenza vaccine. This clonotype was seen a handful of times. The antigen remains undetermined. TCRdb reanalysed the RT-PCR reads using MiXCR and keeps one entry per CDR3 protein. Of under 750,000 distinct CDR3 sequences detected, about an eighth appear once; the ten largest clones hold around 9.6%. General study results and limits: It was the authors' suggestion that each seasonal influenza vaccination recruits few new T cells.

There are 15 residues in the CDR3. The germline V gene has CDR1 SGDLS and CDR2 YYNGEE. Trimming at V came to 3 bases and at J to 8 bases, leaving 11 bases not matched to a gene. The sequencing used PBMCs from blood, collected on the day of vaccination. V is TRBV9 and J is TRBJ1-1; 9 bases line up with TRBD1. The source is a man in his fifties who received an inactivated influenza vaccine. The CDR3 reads CASSGGTGGVKEAFF. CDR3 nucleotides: TGTGCCAGCAGCGGGGGAACAGGGGGCGTAAAGGAAGCTTTCTTT.